The rows below give T cell receptor beta chains drawn from one sample of a study of T-cell memory formation after mild COVID-19. Each CDR3 protein gets one entry after TCRdb re-called the 5' RACE reads with MiXCR. The table lists around 410,000 distinct CDR3 sequences, around a quarter of them singletons, with around 12% in the top ten. The sample consisted of PBMCs or a T cell subset sorted from them (not recorded which). The receptors stem from an adult woman who had mild COVID-19 (a few samples of this study predate the infection). Cell type and time point are not known. The CDR3 runs from the conserved cysteine through the conserved F or W. Each record gives: clone size, V gene, J gene, D gene, CDR3 DNA, CDR3 protein. A D gene is named only where the DNA matches it firmly. Clone size, where shown, is once, few, many, or a class for clones that have expanded.

few	TRBV4-1	TRBJ1-5	NA	TGCGCCAGCAGCCAGATGGGACAAGCTCAGCCCCAGCATTTT	CASSQMGQAQPQHF
NA	TRBV7-9	TRBJ1-1	TRBD1	TGTGCCAGCAGCCCGGACAGGGGGCTATCTGAAGCTTTCTTT	CASSPDRGLSEAFF
NA	TRBV9	TRBJ1-2	NA	TGTGCCAGCAGCCCCTACGAATACTATGGCTACACCTTC	CASSPYEYYGYTF
few	TRBV30	TRBJ1-1	NA	TGTGCCTGGACACGAGCGGGCACTGAAGCTTTCTTT	CAWTRAGTEAFF
few	TRBV12-3/TRBV12-4	TRBJ2-1	TRBD2	TGTGCCAGCAGCCGCAGGGTAATAGCGGGAGCCTACAATGAGCAGTTCTTC	CASSRRVIAGAYNEQFF
NA	TRBV24-1	TRBJ1-5	TRBD1	TGTGCCACCAGTGATTTGACAGGGGACCAGCCCCAGCATTTT	CATSDLTGDQPQHF
many	TRBV4-1	TRBJ2-7	TRBD1	TGCGCCAGCAGCCTGACAGGGGAAACTCTCTACGAGCAGTACTTC	CASSLTGETLYEQYF
few	TRBV29-1	TRBJ1-1	TRBD1	TGCAGCGTTTTGGATCAGGGGGGGAACACTGAAGCTTTCTTT	CSVLDQGGNTEAFF
NA	TRBV4-3	TRBJ2-1	NA	TGCGCCAGCAGCCAAACGGGCGTACGAGAGCAGTTCTTC	CASSQTGVREQFF
NA	TRBV20-1	TRBJ1-2	TRBD1	TGCAGTGCTAGAGAGGGGGACAGGGGCTACACCTTC	CSAREGDRGYTF
few	TRBV21-1	TRBJ2-3	NA	TGTGCCATCCAAGCGGGAGATACGCAGTATTTT	CAIQAGDTQYF
NA	TRBV7-9	TRBJ2-5	TRBD1	TGTGCCAGCAGCATCAATCCGGGACAGCAAGAGACCCAGTACTTC	CASSINPGQQETQYF
NA	TRBV5-1	TRBJ1-1	TRBD1	TGCGCCAGCACGGGACAGAAGAACACTGAAGCTTTCTTT	CASTGQKNTEAFF
NA	TRBV9	TRBJ2-2	TRBD2	TGTGCCAGCAGCGTAGGGGCTAGCGGGGTCACCGGGGAGCTGTTTTTT	CASSVGASGVTGELFF
NA	TRBV7-2	TRBJ2-7	NA	TGTGCCAGCAGCTTCCAGGGGGGTATAGTCGAGCAGTACTTC	CASSFQGGIVEQYF
few	TRBV20-1	TRBJ2-1	TRBD1	TGCAGTGCTGACGGTCGGGACAGGGGTCACAATGAGCAGTTCTTC	CSADGRDRGHNEQFF
NA	TRBV3-1	TRBJ2-3	NA	TGTGCCAGCAGAACCAGGTTCACAGATACGCAGTATTTT	CASRTRFTDTQYF
NA	TRBV7-3	TRBJ2-1	NA	TGTGCCAGCAGCTTAAGGTCGACGAGCAATGAGCAGTTCTTC	CASSLRSTSNEQFF
NA	TRBV15	TRBJ2-2	TRBD1	TGTGCCACCAGCGGGACAGGGGCCGGGGAGCTGTTTTTT	CATSGTGAGELFF
NA	TRBV7-9	TRBJ1-1	NA	TGTGCCAGCAGCTTAGCGATCGGGCGGTCGAGTGAAGCTTTCTTT	CASSLAIGRSSEAFF
NA	TRBV9	TRBJ1-1	NA	TGTGCCAGCAGCCAATTAGACTTCCACAGTGCCGAAGCTTTCTTT	CASSQLDFHSAEAFF
few	TRBV24-1	TRBJ2-7	NA	TGTGCCACGTCCCAGACGGGATCGACCTACGAGCAGTACTTC	CATSQTGSTYEQYF
few	TRBV10-3	TRBJ2-7	NA	TGTGCCATCAGTGAGAATGGGCGTCCCGAGCAGTACTTC	CAISENGRPEQYF
NA	TRBV15	TRBJ2-3	NA	TGTGCCACCAGCAGAGATCCGCCAGGGGCATCAGATACGCAGTATTTT	CATSRDPPGASDTQYF
NA	TRBV6-5	TRBJ2-3	NA	TGTGCCAGCAGTTCCCCGGGATATACGCAGTATTTT	CASSSPGYTQYF
few	TRBV3-1	TRBJ1-2	TRBD1	TGTGCCAGCAGCCTCGGACAGGACACTACTACTGCCTATGGCTACACCTTC	CASSLGQDTTTAYGYTF
few	TRBV7-8	TRBJ2-2	TRBD1	TGTGCCAGCAGCTTCACAGGGGGCCACACCGGGGAGCTGTTTTTT	CASSFTGGHTGELFF
NA	TRBV5-1	TRBJ2-3	NA	TGCGCCAGCAGCTTTTCCTGGGGGCACACAGATACGCAGTATTTT	CASSFSWGHTDTQYF
NA	TRBV6-6	TRBJ2-1	NA	TGTGCCAGCAGTTACAGATCCGATGAGCAGTTCTTC	CASSYRSDEQFF
NA	TRBV3-1	TRBJ2-2	NA	TGTGCCAGCAGCCAAGAACCTATGGGATCCGGGGAGCTGTTTTTT	CASSQEPMGSGELFF
few	TRBV10-3	TRBJ1-6	NA	TGTGCCATCCACCAGGAGTTCAATTCACCCCTCCACTTT	CAIHQEFNSPLHF
NA	TRBV6-5	TRBJ1-1	NA	TGTGCCAGCACCGTAGGTTTACGGGCACACAACACTGAAGCTTTCTTT	CASTVGLRAHNTEAFF
few	TRBV20-1	TRBJ2-3	TRBD2	TGCAGTGCTAGAGTAGGACTAGCGAGCACAGATACGCAGTATTTT	CSARVGLASTDTQYF
few	TRBV7-3	TRBJ2-7	TRBD1	TGTGCCAGCAGCTTATTTGCGGGACAGGCTAACGAGCAGTACTTC	CASSLFAGQANEQYF
few	TRBV9	TRBJ2-4	TRBD2	TGTGCCAGCAGCGTGGGGGGGAATGCCAAAAACATTCAGTACTTC	CASSVGGNAKNIQYF
NA	TRBV6-1	TRBJ2-5	TRBD1	TGTGCCACTTGGGGACAGTCCCTTAGAGAGACCCAGTACTTC	CATWGQSLRETQYF
many	TRBV12-3/TRBV12-4	TRBJ2-1	NA	TGTGCCAGCAGACCCGGACAGTTTGAGCAGTTCTTC	CASRPGQFEQFF
NA	TRBV20-1	TRBJ2-5	NA	TGCAGTGCTAGACCGCCCAGCCGTAACCAAGAGACCCAGTACTTC	CSARPPSRNQETQYF
many	TRBV2	TRBJ2-7	NA	TGTGCCAGCAGTGAAGCGCTTGGCAGGGGCGAGCAGTACTTC	CASSEALGRGEQYF
NA	TRBV7-6	TRBJ2-7	NA	TGTGCCAGCAGTTTTGAACCTTTTTCCTACGAGCAGTACTTC	CASSFEPFSYEQYF
NA	TRBV2	TRBJ1-1	NA	TGTGCCAGCAGTCCCCGGCAGTTGAACACTGAAGCTTTCTTT	CASSPRQLNTEAFF
NA	TRBV3-1	TRBJ2-4	NA	TGTGCCAGCAGCCAGAAGGGGCAGGGAAACATTCAGTACTTC	CASSQKGQGNIQYF
NA	TRBV7-6	TRBJ2-5	NA	TGTGCCAGCAGCTCGGACATTCGGCAAGAGACCCAGTACTTC	CASSSDIRQETQYF
many	TRBV12-3/TRBV12-4	TRBJ2-7	NA	TGTGCCAGCAGTGCTGGGGCGGTGCTCTCCTACGAGCAGTACTTC	CASSAGAVLSYEQYF
NA	TRBV29-1	TRBJ1-2	TRBD1	TGCAGCGTTTGGACAGGGATCCCTTATGGCTACACCTTC	CSVWTGIPYGYTF
many	TRBV5-4	TRBJ2-7	TRBD2	TGTGCCAGCAGCAATATTCTAGCGGGGGCCTACGAGCAGTACTTC	CASSNILAGAYEQYF
many	TRBV11-2	TRBJ1-1	NA	TGTGCCAGCAGCTTACAGGGGACCCTGCTGGGCACTGAAGCTTTCTTT	CASSLQGTLLGTEAFF
NA	TRBV20-1	TRBJ1-2	TRBD1	TGCAGTGCTCTTTCCGGGACAGGGTACTATGGCTACACCTTC	CSALSGTGYYGYTF
NA	TRBV20-1	TRBJ2-7	TRBD2	TGCAGTGGGACTAGCGGGAGTATAGTCTACGAGCAGTACTTC	CSGTSGSIVYEQYF
few	TRBV15	TRBJ2-7	NA	TGTGCCACCAGCAGAGATCGAGGGCGGACTCGCTCCTACGAGCAGTACTTC	CATSRDRGRTRSYEQYF
few	TRBV12-3/TRBV12-4	TRBJ2-7	NA	TGTGCCAGCAGCATTAGCGGGACAGGGTTGAACGAGCAGTACTTC	CASSISGTGLNEQYF
few	TRBV5-1	TRBJ2-7	NA	TGCGCCAGCAGCTTCGCTGGGCCGGACATCGAGCAGTACTTC	CASSFAGPDIEQYF
few	TRBV4-2	TRBJ1-2	NA	TGTGCCAGCAGCCAAGATCTGGGCAGCGTGCGTGGCTACACCTTC	CASSQDLGSVRGYTF
NA	TRBV24-1	TRBJ2-5	TRBD1	TGTGCCACCAGTGATAGGGACAGGCAAGAGACCCAGTACTTC	CATSDRDRQETQYF
NA	TRBV20-1	TRBJ1-2	NA	TGCAGTGCTAGAGATACTCATGGCTACACCTTC	CSARDTHGYTF
NA	TRBV9	TRBJ2-3	NA	TGTGCCAGCAGCTCACTAGCTGGCACAGATACGCAGTATTTT	CASSSLAGTDTQYF
NA	TRBV25-1	TRBJ1-2	NA	TGTGCCAGCAGTGCTCCAGGAGCCTATGGCTACACCTTC	CASSAPGAYGYTF
NA	TRBV7-3	TRBJ2-1	NA	TGTGCCAGCAGCTTAACCCCGGAAGACTACAATGAGCAGTTCTTC	CASSLTPEDYNEQFF
NA	TRBV6-6	TRBJ1-2	TRBD1	TGTGCCAGCAGTTTCCAAGGACAGGATGGGAGCTATGGCTACACCTTC	CASSFQGQDGSYGYTF